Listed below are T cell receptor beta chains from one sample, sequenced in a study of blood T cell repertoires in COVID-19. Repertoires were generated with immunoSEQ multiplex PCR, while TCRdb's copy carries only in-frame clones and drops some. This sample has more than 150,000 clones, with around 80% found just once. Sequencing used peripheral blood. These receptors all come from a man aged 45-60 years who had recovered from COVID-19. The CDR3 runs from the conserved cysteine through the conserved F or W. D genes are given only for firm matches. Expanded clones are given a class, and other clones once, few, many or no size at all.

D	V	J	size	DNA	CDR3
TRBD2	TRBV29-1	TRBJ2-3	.	TGCAGCCCCCGACTAGCGGGATCCCCAGATACGCAGTATTTT	CSPRLAGSPDTQYF
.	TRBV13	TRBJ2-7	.	TGTGCCAGCAGCGCCCGACAGGGGGTCCTTAGCGGGAGTATTGAGCAGTACTTC	CASSARQGVLSGSIEQYF
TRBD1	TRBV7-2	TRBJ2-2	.	TGTGCCAGCAGCTTCACCACAGGACAGGGGAACACCGGGGAGCTGTTTTTT	CASSFTTGQGNTGELFF
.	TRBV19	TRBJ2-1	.	TGTGCCAGTACCCCTCGGGAGACCCCCTACAATGAGCAGTTCTTC	CASTPRETPYNEQFF
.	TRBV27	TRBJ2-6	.	TGTGCCAGCAGTTCCCGAGGGGAGGTCACTGGGGCCAACGTCCTGACTTTC	CASSSRGEVTGANVLTF
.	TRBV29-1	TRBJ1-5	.	TGCAGCGTTGCGTACTCGGGACATAATCAGCCCCAGCATTTT	CSVAYSGHNQPQHF
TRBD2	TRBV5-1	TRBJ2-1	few	TGCGCCAGCAGTTCAAAAGCGGGAGGGCCCTTTGAGCAGTTCTTC	CASSSKAGGPFEQFF
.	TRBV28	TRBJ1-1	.	TGTGCCAGCACCCTAGTGGGGGAGGTGGGCACTGAAGCTTTCTTT	CASTLVGEVGTEAFF
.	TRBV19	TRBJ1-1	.	TGTGCCAGTAGTATTACGGCGGACACTGAAGCTTTCTTT	CASSITADTEAFF
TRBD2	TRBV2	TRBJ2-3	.	TGTGCCAGCAGTGTATCGGGAACTAGCGGGATTACAGATACGCAGTATTTT	CASSVSGTSGITDTQYF
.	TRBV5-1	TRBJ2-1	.	TGCGCCAGCAGCTTGGCCAACGGGAATGAGCAGTTCTTC	CASSLANGNEQFF
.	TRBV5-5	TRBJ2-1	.	TGTGCCAGCAGCTTCGGTCTCAATGAGCAGTTCTTC	CASSFGLNEQFF
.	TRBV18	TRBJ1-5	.	TGTGCCAGCTCACCGAGCGCAGGGGATCAGCCCCAGCATTTT	CASSPSAGDQPQHF
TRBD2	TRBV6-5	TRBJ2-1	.	TGTGCCAGCACTCGACTAGCGGGAGCCCATAATGAGCAGTTCTTC	CASTRLAGAHNEQFF
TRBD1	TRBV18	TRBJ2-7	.	TGTGCCAGCTCACTCCCGGGACAGGGGTGGTATGGATCCTACGAGCAGTACTTC	CASSLPGQGWYGSYEQYF
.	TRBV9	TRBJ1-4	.	TGTGCCAGCAGCGGACAGGTTGATGAAAAACTGTTTTTT	CASSGQVDEKLFF
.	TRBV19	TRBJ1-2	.	TGTGCCAGTAGTAGACAGGCCAAACCGTTTAACTATGGCTACACCTTC	CASSRQAKPFNYGYTF
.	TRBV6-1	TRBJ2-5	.	TGTGCCAGCAGTGAGTCGCTAAGTGAGACCCAGTACTTC	CASSESLSETQYF
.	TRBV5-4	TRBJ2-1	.	TGTGCCAGCAGCTTGGGGGGCAGGGACAATGAGCAGTTCTTC	CASSLGGRDNEQFF
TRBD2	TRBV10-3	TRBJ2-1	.	TGTGCCATCAGTGAGTCCCTGAGCGGGGATTACAATGAGCAGTTCTTC	CAISESLSGDYNEQFF
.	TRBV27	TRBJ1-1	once	TGTGCCAGCACGCAGACAGGGAACACTGAAGCTTTCTTT	CASTQTGNTEAFF
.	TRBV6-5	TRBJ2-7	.	TGTGCCAGCAGTTACTCGGGGGCCTTCAGCTCCTACGAGCAGTACTTC	CASSYSGAFSSYEQYF
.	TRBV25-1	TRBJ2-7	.	TGTGCCAGCAGTGAGCGGGTCGCCTACGAGCAGTACTTC	CASSERVAYEQYF
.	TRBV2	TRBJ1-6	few	TGTGCCAGCAGACAGGACGGCTTTAATTCACCCCTCCACTTT	CASRQDGFNSPLHF
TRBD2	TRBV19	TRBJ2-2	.	TGTGCCAGTAGTATGTTTGGACTAGCGGGAAACGACGGGGAGCTGTTTTTT	CASSMFGLAGNDGELFF
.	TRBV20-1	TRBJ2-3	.	TGCAGTGCTAGTTCCATTCCCCCGCAGTATTTT	CSASSIPPQYF
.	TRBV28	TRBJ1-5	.	TGTGCCAGCAGGCTACAGTATCAGCCCCAGCATTTT	CASRLQYQPQHF
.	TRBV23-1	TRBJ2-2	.	TGCGCCAGCAGTCAATTGAAGGAGAGAAGCTCCTCCGGGGAGCTGTTTTTT	CASSQLKERSSSGELFF
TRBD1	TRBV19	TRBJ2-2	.	TGTGCCAGTACGACAGGGCGTAACACCGGGGAGCTGTTTTTT	CASTTGRNTGELFF
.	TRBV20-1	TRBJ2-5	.	TGCAGTGCTAACTATCAAGAGACCCAGTACTTC	CSANYQETQYF
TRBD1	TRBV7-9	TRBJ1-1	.	TGTGCCAGCAGCTTACTTTACGGACAGGGTAGTACATGGTTCACTGAAGCTTTCTTT	CASSLLYGQGSTWFTEAFF
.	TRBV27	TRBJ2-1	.	TGTGCCAGCAGTTTCTCTATCGACTACGACAATGAGCAGTTCTTC	CASSFSIDYDNEQFF
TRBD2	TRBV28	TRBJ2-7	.	TGTGCCAGCAGTTTATCCAGCGGGAGCCCCCTTCGGTACGAGCAGTACTTC	CASSLSSGSPLRYEQYF
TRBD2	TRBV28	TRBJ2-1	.	TGTGCCAGCAGTTTACCAGCGGGAGGGCAGTTCTTC	CASSLPAGGQFF
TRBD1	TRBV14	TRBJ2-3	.	TGTGCCAGCAGCGATCGACAGGGCTCAGATACGCAGTATTTT	CASSDRQGSDTQYF
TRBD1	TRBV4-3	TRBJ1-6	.	TGCGCCAGCAGCCAATCTGGACAGGGGTATTCACCCCTCCACTTT	CASSQSGQGYSPLHF
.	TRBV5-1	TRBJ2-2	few	TGCGCCAGCAGCTTGAACCCAGCGAACACCGGGGAGCTGTTTTTT	CASSLNPANTGELFF
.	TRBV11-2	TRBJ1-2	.	TGTGCCAGCAGCCCCAGGCACACCTATGGCTACACCTTC	CASSPRHTYGYTF
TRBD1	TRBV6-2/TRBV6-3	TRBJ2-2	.	TGTGCCAGCAGTTACTCGAAAAGGGACAGGGCCTTCACCGGGGAGCTGTTTTTT	CASSYSKRDRAFTGELFF
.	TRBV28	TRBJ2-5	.	TGTGCCAGCAGTACACAGATTCAAGAGACCCAGTACTTC	CASSTQIQETQYF
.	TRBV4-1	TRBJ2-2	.	TGCGCCAGCAGCCAAGATCTCTTCGGACTACTTAAGTTCACCGGGGAGCTGTTTTTT	CASSQDLFGLLKFTGELFF
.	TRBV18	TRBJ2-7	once	TGTGCCAGCTCACCCCGGGGGTACGAGCAGTACTTC	CASSPRGYEQYF
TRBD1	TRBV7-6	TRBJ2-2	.	TGTGCCAGCAGCTTGGACAGGGGTCCCACCGGGGAGCTGTTTTTT	CASSLDRGPTGELFF
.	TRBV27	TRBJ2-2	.	TGTGCCAGCAGTAGATCAGGGAATACCGGGGAGCTGTTTTTT	CASSRSGNTGELFF
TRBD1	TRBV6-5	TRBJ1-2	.	TGTGCCAGCAGCCCAGGGACAGCAGTGGGCTACACCTTC	CASSPGTAVGYTF
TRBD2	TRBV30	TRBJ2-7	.	TGTGCCTCCAATTGGGCGGGAGGGCCACGGGAGCAGTACTTC	CASNWAGGPREQYF
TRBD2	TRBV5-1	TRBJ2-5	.	TGCGCCAGCGGGACTAGCGGGAGGTATGAGACCCAGTACTTC	CASGTSGRYETQYF
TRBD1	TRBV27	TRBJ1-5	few	TGTGCCAGCAGTACCAGGACAGGGAATCAGCCCCAGCATTTT	CASSTRTGNQPQHF
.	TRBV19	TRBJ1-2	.	TGTGCCAGTAGTCTACAGGTACTTGGGGATGGCTACACCTTC	CASSLQVLGDGYTF
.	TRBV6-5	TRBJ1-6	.	TGTGCCAGCAGTTACTCGGTGCCGCCTCGGGCCCTCCACTTT	CASSYSVPPRALHF
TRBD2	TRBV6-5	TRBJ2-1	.	TGTGCCAGCTGTCGTGCGGGATCCACGGGGGGTGAGCAGTTCTTC	CASCRAGSTGGEQFF
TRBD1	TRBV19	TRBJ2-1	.	TGTGCCAGTAGCACGGGACAGCCCGAGCCGTCCCAGTTCTTC	CASSTGQPEPSQFF
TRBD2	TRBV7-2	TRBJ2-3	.	TGTGCCAGCAGCTTAGGACTAGCGGGGTTCACAGATACGCAGTATTTT	CASSLGLAGFTDTQYF
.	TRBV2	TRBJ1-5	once	TGTGCCAGCTATACAGGGATGAGCAATCAGCCCCAGCATTTT	CASYTGMSNQPQHF
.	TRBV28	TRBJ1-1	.	TGTGCCAGCAGTTTCCCCTCGGGGGGGCTTGAAGCTTTCTTT	CASSFPSGGLEAFF
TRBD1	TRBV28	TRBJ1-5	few	TGTGCCAGCAGCAACCACAGGGGAGATCAGCCCCAGCATTTT	CASSNHRGDQPQHF
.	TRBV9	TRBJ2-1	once	TGTGCCAGCAGCGTGACTAGGTTCGGCAGCACGCAGTTCTTC	CASSVTRFGSTQFF
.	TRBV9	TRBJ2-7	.	TGTGCCAGCAGCCTCACAGGGTCCGAGCAGTACTTC	CASSLTGSEQYF
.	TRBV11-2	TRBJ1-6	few	TGTGCCAGCAGCCCCCGGATCGGGGATCGCTATAATTCACCCCTCCACTTT	CASSPRIGDRYNSPLHF